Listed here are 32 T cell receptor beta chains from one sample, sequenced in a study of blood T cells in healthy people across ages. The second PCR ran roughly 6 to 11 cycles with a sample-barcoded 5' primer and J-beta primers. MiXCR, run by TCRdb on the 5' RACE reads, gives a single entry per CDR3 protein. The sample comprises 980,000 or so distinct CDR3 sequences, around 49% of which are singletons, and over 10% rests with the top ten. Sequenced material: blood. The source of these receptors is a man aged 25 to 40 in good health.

CDR3 sequence: CSARAGASGGPPTGELFF. The CDR3 region has the DNA TGCAGTGCTAGGGCTGGGGCTAGCGGGGGCCCTCCCACCGGGGAGCTGTTTTTT. The chain carries TRBV20-1 and TRBJ2-2, with 10 bases lining up with TRBD2. This CDR3 region has 18 residues. Trimming took 3 bases from V and 4 from J; bases not matched to a gene: 14. Germline V gene lookup returns CDR1 DFQATT and CDR2 SNEGSKA (reference sequence).

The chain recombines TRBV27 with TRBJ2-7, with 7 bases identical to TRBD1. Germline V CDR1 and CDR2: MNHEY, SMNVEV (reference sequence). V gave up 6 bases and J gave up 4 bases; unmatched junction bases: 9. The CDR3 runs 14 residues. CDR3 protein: CASRELGGTYEQYF. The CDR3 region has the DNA TGTGCCAGCAGGGAATTAGGGGGCACGTACGAGCAGTACTTC.

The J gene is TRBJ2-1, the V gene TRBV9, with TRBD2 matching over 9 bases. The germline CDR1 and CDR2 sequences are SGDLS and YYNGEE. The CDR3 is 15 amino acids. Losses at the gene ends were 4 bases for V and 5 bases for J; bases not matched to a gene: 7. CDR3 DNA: TGTGCCAGCAGCCTCGGGACTAGCTTAAACAATGAGCAGTTCTTC. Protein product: CASSLGTSLNNEQFF.

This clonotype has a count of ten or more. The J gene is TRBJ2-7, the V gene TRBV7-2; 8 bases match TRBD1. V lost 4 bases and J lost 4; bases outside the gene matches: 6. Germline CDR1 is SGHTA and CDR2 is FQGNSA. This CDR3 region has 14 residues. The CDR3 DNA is TGTGCCAGCAGCTACGGACAGGGCCAGTACGAGCAGTACTTC. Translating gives CASSYGQGQYEQYF.

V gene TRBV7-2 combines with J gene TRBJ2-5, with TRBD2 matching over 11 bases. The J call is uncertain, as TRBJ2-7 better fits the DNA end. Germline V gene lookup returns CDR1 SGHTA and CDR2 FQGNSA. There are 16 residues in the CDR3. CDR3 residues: CASSVRTSGGAYEQYF. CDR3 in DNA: TGTGCCAGCAGCGTGAGAACTAGCGGGGGTGCCTACGAGCAGTACTTC.

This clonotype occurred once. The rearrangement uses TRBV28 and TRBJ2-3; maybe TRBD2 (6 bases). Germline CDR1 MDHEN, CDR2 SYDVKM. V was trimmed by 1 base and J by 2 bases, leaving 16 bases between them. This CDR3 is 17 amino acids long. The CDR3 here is CASSLSGPGATTDTQYF. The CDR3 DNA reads TGTGCCAGCAGTTTATCCGGGCCGGGAGCCACCACAGATACGCAGTATTTT. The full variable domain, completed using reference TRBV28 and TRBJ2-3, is DVKVTQSSRYLVKRTGEKVFLECVQDMDHENMFWYRQDPGLGLRLIYFSYDVKMKEKGDIPEGYSVSREKKERFSLILESASTNQTSMYLCASSLSGPGATTDTQYFGPGTRLTVL.

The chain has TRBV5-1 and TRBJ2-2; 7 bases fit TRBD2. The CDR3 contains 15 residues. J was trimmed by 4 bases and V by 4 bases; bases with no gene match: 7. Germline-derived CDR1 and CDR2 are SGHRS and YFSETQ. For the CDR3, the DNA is TGCGCCAGCAGCAGGACTAGTACCAGCACCGGGGAGCTGTTTTTT. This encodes CASSRTSTSTGELFF.

CDR3 bases: TGTGCCAGCAGTGTAAGGCCCGACGGAGATACGCAGTATTTT. This codes for CASSVRPDGDTQYF. The chain links TRBV27 to TRBJ2-3, with unresolved D. V was cut by 5 bases and J by 5 bases, with 14 bases left in between. Per germline, CDR1 MNHEY and CDR2 SMNVEV (reference sequence). This CDR3 is 14 amino acids long.

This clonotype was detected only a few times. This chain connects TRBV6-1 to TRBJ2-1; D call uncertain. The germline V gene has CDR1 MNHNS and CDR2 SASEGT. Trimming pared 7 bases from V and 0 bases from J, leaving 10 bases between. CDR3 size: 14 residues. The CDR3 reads CASNSRSSYNEQFF. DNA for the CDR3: TGTGCCAGCAATTCTCGGAGCTCCTACAATGAGCAGTTCTTC.

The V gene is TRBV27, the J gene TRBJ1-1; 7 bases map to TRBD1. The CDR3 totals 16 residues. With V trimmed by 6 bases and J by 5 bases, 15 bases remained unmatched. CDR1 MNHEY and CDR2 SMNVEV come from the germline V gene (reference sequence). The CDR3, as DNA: TGTGCCAGCAGCCTAGTTCGGCCCAGGGGGGAAACTGAAGCTTTCTTT. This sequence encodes CASSLVRPRGETEAFF.

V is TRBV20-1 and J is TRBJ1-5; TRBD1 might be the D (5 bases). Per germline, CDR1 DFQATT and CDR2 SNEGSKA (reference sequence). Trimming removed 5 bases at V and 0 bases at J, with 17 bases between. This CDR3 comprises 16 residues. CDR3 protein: CSARCGGSDSNQPQHF. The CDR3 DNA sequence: TGCAGTGCTCGTTGCGGGGGAAGTGATAGCAATCAGCCCCAGCATTTT.

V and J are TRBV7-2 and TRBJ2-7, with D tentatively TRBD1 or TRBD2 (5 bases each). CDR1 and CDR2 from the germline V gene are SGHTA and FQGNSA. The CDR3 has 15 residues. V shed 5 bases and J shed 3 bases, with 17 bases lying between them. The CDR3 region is CASSRSGTGLYEQYF. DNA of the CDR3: TGTGCCAGCAGCAGATCAGGGACGGGTCTCTACGAGCAGTACTTC. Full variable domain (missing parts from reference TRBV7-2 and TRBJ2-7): GAGVSQSPSNKVTEKGKDVELRCDPISGHTALYWYRQSLGQGLEFLIYFQGNSAPDKSGLPSDRFSAERTGGSVSTLTIQRTQQEDSAVYLCASSRSGTGLYEQYFGPGTRLTVT.

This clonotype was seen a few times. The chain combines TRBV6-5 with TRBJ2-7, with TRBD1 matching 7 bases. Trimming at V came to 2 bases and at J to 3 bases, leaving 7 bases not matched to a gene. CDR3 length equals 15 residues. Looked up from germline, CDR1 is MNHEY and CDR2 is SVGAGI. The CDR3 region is CASSYRDSSYYEQYF. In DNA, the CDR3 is TGTGCCAGCAGTTACAGGGACAGCTCCTACTACGAGCAGTACTTC.

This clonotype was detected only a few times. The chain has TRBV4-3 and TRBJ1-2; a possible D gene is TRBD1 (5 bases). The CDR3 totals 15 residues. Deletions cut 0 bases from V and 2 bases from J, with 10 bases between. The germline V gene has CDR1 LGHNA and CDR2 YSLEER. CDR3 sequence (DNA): TGCGCCAGCAGCCAAGATTCCTCAGGGAACTATGGCTACACCTTC. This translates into CASSQDSSGNYGYTF.

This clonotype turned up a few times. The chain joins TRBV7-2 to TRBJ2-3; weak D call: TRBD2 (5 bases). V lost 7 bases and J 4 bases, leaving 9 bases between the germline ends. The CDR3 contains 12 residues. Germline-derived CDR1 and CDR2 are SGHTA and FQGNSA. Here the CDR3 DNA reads TGTGCCAGCACCAGCGGCTCAGATACGCAGTATTTT. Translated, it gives CASTSGSDTQYF.

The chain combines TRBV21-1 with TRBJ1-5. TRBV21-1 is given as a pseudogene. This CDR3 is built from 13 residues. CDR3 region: CASRFLGNQPQHF. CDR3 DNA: TGTGCCAGCAGATTCCTGGGGAATCAGCCCCAGCATTTT.

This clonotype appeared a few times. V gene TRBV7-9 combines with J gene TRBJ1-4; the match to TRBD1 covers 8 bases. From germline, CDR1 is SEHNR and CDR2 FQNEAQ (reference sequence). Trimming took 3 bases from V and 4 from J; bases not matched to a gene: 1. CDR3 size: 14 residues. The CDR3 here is CASSFGQGNEKLFF. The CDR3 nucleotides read TGTGCCAGCAGCTTTGGACAGGGTAATGAAAAACTGTTTTTT.

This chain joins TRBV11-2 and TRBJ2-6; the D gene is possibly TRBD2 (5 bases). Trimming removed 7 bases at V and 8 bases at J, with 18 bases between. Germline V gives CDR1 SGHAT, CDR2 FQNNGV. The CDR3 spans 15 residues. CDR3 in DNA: TGTGCCAGCACCACCTTAGAGGGAAGGACCAACGTCCTGACTTTC. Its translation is CASTTLEGRTNVLTF.

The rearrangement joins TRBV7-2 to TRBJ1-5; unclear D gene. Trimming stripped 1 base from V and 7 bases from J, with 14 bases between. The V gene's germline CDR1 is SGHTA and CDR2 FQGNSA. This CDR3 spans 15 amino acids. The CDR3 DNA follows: TGTGCCAGCAGCTTAGAGGGCGGGCTCACCCAGCCCCAGCATTTT. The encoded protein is CASSLEGGLTQPQHF.

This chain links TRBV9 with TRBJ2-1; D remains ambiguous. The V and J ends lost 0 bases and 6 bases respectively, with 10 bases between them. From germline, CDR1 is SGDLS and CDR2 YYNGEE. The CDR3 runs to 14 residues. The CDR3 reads CASSVEEARNEQFF. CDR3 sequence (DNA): TGTGCCAGCAGCGTAGAAGAGGCCCGCAATGAGCAGTTCTTC.

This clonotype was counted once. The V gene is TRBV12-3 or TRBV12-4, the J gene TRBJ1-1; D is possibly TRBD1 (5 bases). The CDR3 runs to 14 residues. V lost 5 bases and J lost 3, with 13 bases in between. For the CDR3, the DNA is TGTGCCAGCAGTCTTAAGACAGCGGACACTGAAGCTTTCTTT. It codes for CASSLKTADTEAFF.

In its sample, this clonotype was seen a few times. This chain's CDR3 is CASSTGRRINTDTQYF. DNA for the CDR3: TGTGCCAGCAGCACGGGCAGGAGGATTAACACAGATACGCAGTATTTT. The chain has TRBV6-5 and TRBJ2-3, with D tentatively TRBD2 (5 bases). With 6 bases removed from V and 2 bases from J, the gap between germline ends came to 18 bases. From germline, CDR1 is MNHEY and CDR2 SVGAGI. This CDR3 contains 16 residues.

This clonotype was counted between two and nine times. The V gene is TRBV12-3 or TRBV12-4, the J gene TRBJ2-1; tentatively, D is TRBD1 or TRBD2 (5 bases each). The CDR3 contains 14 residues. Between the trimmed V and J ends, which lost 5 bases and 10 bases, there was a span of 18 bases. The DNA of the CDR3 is TGTGCCAGCAGTCTCCGGGACCCTGCGTGGGAGCAGTTCTTC. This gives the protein CASSLRDPAWEQFF.

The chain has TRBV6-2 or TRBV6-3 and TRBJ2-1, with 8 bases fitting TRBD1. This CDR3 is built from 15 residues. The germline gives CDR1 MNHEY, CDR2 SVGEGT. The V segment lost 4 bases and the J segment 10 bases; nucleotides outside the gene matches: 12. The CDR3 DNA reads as TGTGCCAGCAGTTCCTCGGCAGGGGGCTACCAGGAGCAGTTCTTC. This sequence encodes CASSSSAGGYQEQFF.

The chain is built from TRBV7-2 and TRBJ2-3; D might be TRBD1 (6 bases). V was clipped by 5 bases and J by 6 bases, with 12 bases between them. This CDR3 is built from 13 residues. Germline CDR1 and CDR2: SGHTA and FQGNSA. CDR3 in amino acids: CASSTRGGDTQYF. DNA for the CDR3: TGTGCCAGCAGCACCAGGGGTGGGGATACGCAGTATTTT. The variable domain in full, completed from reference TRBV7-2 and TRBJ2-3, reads GAGVSQSPSNKVTEKGKDVELRCDPISGHTALYWYRQSLGQGLEFLIYFQGNSAPDKSGLPSDRFSAERTGGSVSTLTIQRTQQEDSAVYLCASSTRGGDTQYFGPGTRLTVL.

The CDR3 region has the DNA TGTGCCAGCCTAACAGGGGGCGCCCGGCCTAATCAGCCCCAGCATTTT. Translated: CASLTGGARPNQPQHF. This rearrangement joins TRBV28 to TRBJ1-5; 9 bases line up with TRBD1. The CDR3 length is 16 residues. CDR1 is MDHEN, CDR2 SYDVKM, per germline. V lost 8 bases, J lost 4 bases, and 12 bases stayed unmatched.

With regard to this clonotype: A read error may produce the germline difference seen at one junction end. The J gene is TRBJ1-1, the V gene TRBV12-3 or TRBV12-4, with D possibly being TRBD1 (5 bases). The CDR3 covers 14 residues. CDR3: CASSSRGENTGAFF. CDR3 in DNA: TGTGCCAGCAGTTCGCGGGGGGAGAACACTGGAGCTTTCTTT.

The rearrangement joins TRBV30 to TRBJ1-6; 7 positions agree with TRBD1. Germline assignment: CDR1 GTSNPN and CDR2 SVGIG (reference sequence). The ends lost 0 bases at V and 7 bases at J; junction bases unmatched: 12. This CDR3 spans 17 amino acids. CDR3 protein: CAWSVARGSRGNSPLHF. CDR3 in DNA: TGTGCCTGGAGTGTAGCACGGGGAAGCAGGGGGAATTCACCCCTCCACTTT.

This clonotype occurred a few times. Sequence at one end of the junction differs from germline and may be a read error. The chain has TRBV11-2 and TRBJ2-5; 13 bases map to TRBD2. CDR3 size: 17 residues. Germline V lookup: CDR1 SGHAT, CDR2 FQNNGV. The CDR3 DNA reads TGTGCCAGCAGTTTGGGACTAGCGGGGATCTTACAAGAGACCCAGTACTTT. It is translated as CASSLGLAGILQETQYF. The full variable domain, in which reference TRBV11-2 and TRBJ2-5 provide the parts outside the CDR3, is EAGVAQSPRYKIIEKRQSVAFWCNPISGHATLYWYQQILGQGPKLLIQFQNNGVVDDSQLPKDRFSAERLKGVDSTLKIQPAKLEDSAVYLCASSLGLAGILQETQYFGPGTRLLVL.

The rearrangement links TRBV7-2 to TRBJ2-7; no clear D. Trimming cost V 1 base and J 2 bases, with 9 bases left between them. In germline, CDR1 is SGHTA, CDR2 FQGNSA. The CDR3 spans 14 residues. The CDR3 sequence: CASSLDRFTYEQYF. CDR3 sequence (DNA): TGTGCCAGCAGCTTAGATAGGTTCACCTACGAGCAGTACTTC.

DNA of the CDR3: TGTGCCAGCAGTTACACAACGGATCTAGCGGGGGTCACAGATACGCAGTATTTT. It yields the protein CASSYTTDLAGVTDTQYF. The V and J genes are TRBV6-5 and TRBJ2-3, with 10 bases identical to TRBD2. Germline V gives CDR1 MNHEY, CDR2 SVGAGI. The CDR3 length is 18 residues. The V gene end was trimmed by 2 bases and the J gene end by 2 bases; junction bases not matched to a gene: 10.

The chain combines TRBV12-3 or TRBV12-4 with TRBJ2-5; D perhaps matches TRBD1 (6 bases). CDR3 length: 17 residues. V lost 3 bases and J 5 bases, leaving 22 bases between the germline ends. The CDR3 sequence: CASSFRVMGANGETQYF. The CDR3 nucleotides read TGTGCCAGCAGTTTCCGGGTAATGGGGGCGAACGGGGAGACCCAGTACTTC.